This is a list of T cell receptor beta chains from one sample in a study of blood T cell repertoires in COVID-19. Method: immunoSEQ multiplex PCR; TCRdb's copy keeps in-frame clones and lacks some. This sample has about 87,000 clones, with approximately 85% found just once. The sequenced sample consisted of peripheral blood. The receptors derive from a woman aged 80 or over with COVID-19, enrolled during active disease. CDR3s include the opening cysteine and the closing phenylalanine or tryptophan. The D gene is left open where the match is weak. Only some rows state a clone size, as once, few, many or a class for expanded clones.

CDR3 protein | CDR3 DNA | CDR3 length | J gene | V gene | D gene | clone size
CASREGNQPQHF | TGTGCCAGCAGGGAGGGCAATCAGCCCCAGCATTTT | 12 | TRBJ1-5 | TRBV2 | . | .
CASAYWAGEGQPQHF | TGTGCCAGCGCTTATTGGGCGGGGGAGGGACAGCCCCAGCATTTT | 15 | TRBJ1-5 | TRBV6-6 | . | once
CASSEIAGTGELFF | TGTGCCAGTAGTGAAATAGCGGGCACCGGGGAGCTGTTTTTT | 14 | TRBJ2-2 | TRBV19 | TRBD2 | once
CAISGGLPPRYTF | TGTGCCATCAGTGGGGGCCTCCCTCCTCGCTACACCTTC | 13 | TRBJ1-2 | TRBV10-3 | . | .
CAIRVGLADHEQYF | TGTGCCATCAGGGTGGGACTAGCTGATCACGAGCAGTACTTC | 14 | TRBJ2-7 | TRBV10-3 | TRBD2 | .
CASSSGWGRYNSPLHF | TGTGCCAGCAGTTCTGGTTGGGGGCGTTATAATTCACCCCTCCACTTT | 16 | TRBJ1-6 | TRBV6-2/TRBV6-3 | . | few
CASSTRTGMDEQFF | TGTGCCAGCAGCACCCGGACAGGGATGGATGAGCAGTTCTTC | 14 | TRBJ2-1 | TRBV6-5 | TRBD1 | .
CASSLFPGNEQFF | TGTGCCAGCAGTTTATTCCCGGGGAATGAGCAGTTCTTC | 13 | TRBJ2-1 | TRBV12-3/TRBV12-4 | . | .
CASSIARGTNEKLFF | TGTGCCAGTAGTATAGCGAGGGGGACTAATGAAAAACTGTTTTTT | 15 | TRBJ1-4 | TRBV19 | . | .
CAWSKGSGVFRGSSGANVLTF | TGTGCCTGGAGTAAAGGATCAGGGGTTTTTCGGGGCAGCTCTGGGGCCAACGTCCTGACTTTC | 21 | TRBJ2-6 | TRBV30 | . | .
CASSQGGGGRQPQHF | TGTGCCAGTAGTCAAGGTGGAGGGGGCCGTCAGCCCCAGCATTTT | 15 | TRBJ1-5 | TRBV19 | TRBD1 | .
CASNKDRGPYEQYF | TGTGCCAGCAATAAGGACAGGGGCCCCTACGAGCAGTACTTC | 14 | TRBJ2-7 | TRBV6-5 | TRBD1 | .
CASSSPGTGGEQYF | TGCGCCAGCAGCTCGCCCGGGACAGGAGGGGAGCAGTACTTC | 14 | TRBJ2-7 | TRBV5-1 | TRBD1 | .
CASRGLGGSYEQYF | TGTGCCAGCAGGGGACTAGGAGGCTCCTACGAGCAGTACTTC | 14 | TRBJ2-7 | TRBV27 | TRBD2 | .
CASSPGIVAGNTIYF | TGTGCCAGCAGCCCAGGCATAGTGGCTGGAAACACCATATATTTT | 15 | TRBJ1-3 | TRBV3-1/TRBV3-2 | . | .
CASSVSAGAYNEQFF | TGTGCCAGCAGCGTCTCAGCGGGAGCCTACAATGAGCAGTTCTTC | 15 | TRBJ2-1 | TRBV9 | TRBD2 | once
CASSSDGLRPEQFF | TGTGCCAGCAGCTCGGACGGACTGCGGCCTGAGCAGTTCTTC | 14 | TRBJ2-1 | TRBV5-6 | . | .
CAWSGNSGGEKLFF | TGTGCCTGGAGTGGGAACTCGGGGGGCGAAAAACTGTTTTTT | 14 | TRBJ1-4 | TRBV30 | . | .